This is a list of T cell receptor beta chains from one sample in a study of blood T cell repertoires in COVID-19. Generated by immunoSEQ multiplex PCR, the TCRdb table keeps only in-frame clones and is missing some. Of roughly 220,000 clones detected, about 86% appear once; the ten largest clones hold 3% to 4.5%. The sequenced material came from PBMCs or T cells enriched from blood (not recorded which). These TCRs come from a woman between 40 and 55 years old with acute COVID-19. Each CDR3 is given with its conserved first and last residue. D genes are given only for firm matches. Expanded clones get a size class; other rows say once, few or many, or leave the size out.

>-|few|TRBJ1-2|13|TRBV7-9
CASSLSRVGGYTF
TGTGCCAGCAGCTTAAGCAGGGTTGGTGGCTACACCTTC
>TRBD2|few|TRBJ2-1|17|TRBV7-2
CASSLGYLAGPFNEQFF
TGTGCCAGCAGCTTAGGATACCTAGCGGGCCCTTTCAATGAGCAGTTCTTC
>-|-|TRBJ1-2|13|TRBV2
CASSRLGQAGYTF
TGTGCCAGCAGCCGCCTCGGACAAGCTGGCTACACCTTC
>TRBD1|-|TRBJ1-6|14|TRBV28
CASASGQEASPLHF
TGTGCCAGCGCCAGCGGACAGGAGGCCTCACCCCTCCACTTT
>TRBD2|-|TRBJ2-7|13|TRBV19
CATRAAGGHEQYF
TGTGCCACAAGGGCTGCGGGAGGCCACGAGCAGTACTTC
>-|-|TRBJ1-1|15|TRBV19
CASSRAGRGDTEAFF
TGTGCCAGTAGTAGGGCAGGGAGGGGGGACACTGAAGCTTTCTTT
>TRBD2|-|TRBJ2-1|18|TRBV11-3
CASSYYLAGGREYNEQFF
TGTGCCAGCAGCTATTATTTAGCGGGAGGGAGGGAGTACAATGAGCAGTTCTTC
>TRBD1|-|TRBJ2-2|17|TRBV24-1
CATSDHPRTGWSGELFF
TGTGCCACCAGTGACCACCCTCGGACAGGTTGGAGCGGGGAGCTGTTTTTT
>-|-|TRBJ2-3|13|TRBV7-2
CASSLELTDTQYF
TGTGCCAGCAGCTTAGAGCTCACAGATACGCAGTATTTT
>-|-|TRBJ2-1|12|TRBV12-5
CASGPPNNEQFF
TGTGCTAGTGGCCCACCTAACAATGAGCAGTTCTTC
>-|-|TRBJ2-7|15|TRBV25-1
CASSEYELKTYEQYF
TGTGCCAGCAGTGAATACGAGCTTAAGACCTACGAGCAGTACTTC
>-|-|TRBJ2-7|14|TRBV19
CASSIKGLAYEQYF
TGTGCCAGTAGTATAAAGGGACTCGCCTACGAGCAGTACTTC
>-|-|TRBJ1-1|18|TRBV21-1
CASSKVAGAPTLNTEAFF
TGTGCCAGCAGCAAAGTTGCGGGGGCTCCCACCCTGAACACTGAAGCTTTCTTT
>TRBD1|-|TRBJ2-3|17|TRBV6-2/TRBV6-3
CASSYDGTGRSTDTQYF
TGTGCCAGCAGTTACGATGGGACAGGGCGAAGCACAGATACGCAGTATTTT
>-|-|TRBJ2-1|13|TRBV12-3/TRBV12-4
CASSLWGDNEQFF
TGTGCCAGCAGTTTATGGGGGGACAATGAGCAGTTCTTC
>TRBD2|-|TRBJ2-7|16|TRBV7-9
CASSKISGRLSYEQYF
TGTGCCAGCAGCAAGATTAGCGGGAGACTCTCCTACGAGCAGTACTTC
>TRBD1|few|TRBJ1-3|14|TRBV27
CASSLQGAGNTIYF
TGTGCCAGCAGTTTGCAGGGGGCTGGAAACACCATATATTTT
>-|-|TRBJ1-2|13|TRBV2
CASSEAGRSGYTF
TGTGCCAGCAGTGAAGCGGGCAGGTCCGGCTACACCTTC
>TRBD2|-|TRBJ2-5|12|TRBV6-1
CASSGRYETQYF
TGTGCCAGTAGCGGGAGGTATGAGACCCAGTACTTC
>-|-|TRBJ1-5|15|TRBV28
CASSMPDSQNQPQHF
TGTGCCAGCAGCATGCCGGACAGCCAGAATCAGCCCCAGCATTTT
>-|once|TRBJ1-2|12|TRBV7-2
CASSPDTYGYTF
TGTGCCAGCAGCCCTGACACCTATGGCTACACCTTC
>TRBD1|-|TRBJ1-2|16|TRBV5-1
CASSLVGGTGNYGYTF
TGCGCCAGCAGCTTGGTGGGGGGGACAGGCAACTATGGCTACACCTTC
>TRBD2|-|TRBJ2-3|14|TRBV6-5
CASKQILAADTQYF
TGTGCCAGCAAGCAGATCCTAGCGGCAGATACGCAGTATTTT
>TRBD2|few|TRBJ2-3|15|TRBV5-1
CASRISGSRTDTQYF
TGCGCCAGCCGAATTAGCGGGAGCAGGACAGATACGCAGTATTTT
>-|once|TRBJ1-1|15|TRBV20-1
CSASRRVPRNTEAFF
TGCAGTGCTAGTAGGAGGGTTCCAAGGAACACTGAAGCTTTCTTT
>TRBD1|-|TRBJ2-3|16|TRBV14
CASSQIRQGACQPRNF
TGTGCCAGCAGCCAGATACGACAGGGGGCATGCCAACCCCGGAATTTT
>-|many|TRBJ2-2|13|TRBV20-1
CSASNQNTGELFF
TGCAGTGCTAGTAATCAGAACACCGGGGAGCTGTTTTTT
>TRBD1|-|TRBJ1-2|15|TRBV7-8
CASSIRTGGANGYTF
TGTGCCAGCAGCATCCGGACAGGGGGCGCGAATGGCTACACCTTC
>TRBD2|-|TRBJ2-1|16|TRBV6-5
CASSYETSGRGNEQFF
TGTGCCAGCAGTTACGAGACTAGCGGGAGGGGCAATGAGCAGTTCTTC
>-|-|TRBJ1-1|16|TRBV10-3
CAISDGARGAITEAFF
TGTGCCATCAGTGATGGAGCCCGGGGGGCCATCACTGAAGCTTTCTTT
>TRBD1|once|TRBJ2-7|15|TRBV28
CASSFIPRGPYEQYF
TGTGCCAGCAGTTTTATCCCAAGGGGGCCTTACGAGCAGTACTTC
>-|-|TRBJ2-2|13|TRBV6-5
CASSSPNTGELFF
TGTGCCAGCAGTTCTCCGAACACCGGGGAGCTGTTTTTT
>-|few|TRBJ2-5|11|TRBV3-1/TRBV3-2
CASSQSETQYF
TGTGCCAGCAGCCAATCGGAGACCCAGTACTTC
>TRBD1|-|TRBJ2-7|14|TRBV3-1/TRBV3-2
CASSHRDRDYEQYF
TGTGCCAGCAGCCATCGAGACAGGGATTACGAGCAGTACTTC
>TRBD2|-|TRBJ2-1|17|TRBV7-9
CASSSRGSGSTYNEQFF
TGTGCCAGCAGCTCTCGTGGAAGCGGGAGCACCTACAATGAGCAGTTCTTC
>-|-|TRBJ2-5|14|TRBV2
CASSVEGGRETQYF
TGTGCCAGCAGTGTTGAGGGAGGACGAGAGACCCAGTACTTC
>-|-|TRBJ2-1|11|TRBV20-1
CSAGGRNEQFF
TGCAGTGCCGGGGGGCGTAATGAGCAGTTCTTC
>-|-|TRBJ2-2|17|TRBV15
CATSRDSGEMYTGELFF
TGTGCCACCAGCAGAGATTCCGGGGAAATGTACACCGGGGAGCTGTTTTTT
>TRBD2|-|TRBJ2-3|13|TRBV24-1
CATQREGTDTQYF
TGTGCCACCCAGCGGGAGGGGACAGATACGCAGTATTTT
>-|-|TRBJ1-3|12|TRBV2
CASRISPNTIYF
TGTGCCAGCAGGATAAGCCCTAACACCATATATTTT
>TRBD1|-|TRBJ1-2|11|TRBV19
CASGDRGGYTF
TGTGCCAGTGGTGACAGGGGCGGCTACACCTTC
>-|-|TRBJ2-7|12|TRBV10-2
CATLGSAYEQYF
TGCGCCACACTAGGTTCTGCCTACGAGCAGTACTTC
>TRBD2|-|TRBJ2-1|13|TRBV12-5
CASGFGSGRGQFF
TGTGCTAGTGGTTTCGGGAGCGGGAGGGGCCAATTCTTC
>-|-|TRBJ1-6|15|TRBV7-9
CASSLGSSYNSPLHF
TGTGCCAGCAGCTTAGGTAGCTCCTATAATTCACCCCTCCACTTT
>-|-|TRBJ2-3|12|TRBV2
CASSGSGDTQYF
TGTGCCAGCAGCGGGAGCGGGGATACGCAGTATTTT
>-|-|TRBJ2-7|13|TRBV11-2
CASSLGPYYEQYF
TGTGCCAGCAGCTTAGGCCCCTATTACGAGCAGTACTTC
>TRBD1|-|TRBJ1-2|20|TRBV10-3
CAISEPGQGLVGKSLYGYTF
TGTGCCATCAGTGAGCCAGGACAGGGGTTAGTAGGAAAGAGCCTTTATGGCTACACCTTC
>-|-|TRBJ2-1|13|TRBV12-3/TRBV12-4
CASSLPDYNEQFF
TGTGCCAGCAGTTTACCAGATTACAATGAGCAGTTCTTC
>TRBD2|-|TRBJ2-1|14|TRBV19
CASTSELAGGEQFF
TGTGCCAGTACCTCCGAACTAGCGGGAGGTGAGCAGTTCTTC
>TRBD2|-|TRBJ2-1|18|TRBV7-2
CASSLGGAGGGVYNEQFF
TGTGCCAGCAGCCTCGGGGGAGCGGGAGGAGGGGTCTACAATGAGCAGTTCTTC
>TRBD2|-|TRBJ2-2|16|TRBV27
CASSKGLAPITGELFF
TGTGCCAGCAGCAAGGGACTAGCGCCGATCACCGGGGAGCTGTTTTTT
>TRBD2|once|TRBJ2-2|19|TRBV7-9
CASSLTGLAGGPGTGELFF
TGTGCCAGCAGCCTTACCGGACTAGCGGGAGGGCCGGGTACCGGGGAGCTGTTTTTT